This T cell receptor (beta chain) emerged from a study of post-analysis software for immune sequencing data. To note about this clonotype: Its specificity is unknown.

There are 15 residues in the CDR3. CDR1 SEHNR and CDR2 FQNEAQ come from the germline V gene (reference sequence). TCR beta libraries were prepared from cDNA with unique molecular identifiers. cDNA molecules numbering around 450,000 came from roughly 1.1 to 9.2 million T cells. MiXCR was run by TCRdb on the PCR reads, yielding one entry per CDR3 protein. The data show roughly 870,000 distinct CDR3 sequences, about 57% seen once. Findings and limits, study-wide: The study found TRBV5-6, TRBV5-1 and TRBV20-1 among five or six TRBV segments more frequent in patients than controls. Controls showed significantly higher normalized Chao1 diversity than did multiple sclerosis patients.

Sequenced: blood. The sequence was collected from a girl aged 10-17 years with multiple sclerosis. The J gene is TRBJ2-7, the V gene TRBV7-9; 12 nucleotides align to TRBD2. Gene TRBJ2-1 matches the end of the DNA better, so the J call may be wrong. CDR3 protein: CASTVLAGGGDEQFF. The CDR3 coding sequence is TGTGCCAGCACCGTACTAGCGGGAGGTGGGGATGAGCAGTTCTTC.